This entry is about one TCR beta chain. Some clones are missing from TCRdb's copy, which holds only in-frame ones; the method was immunoSEQ multiplex PCR. Counted here are 130,000 to 150,000 clones, about 80% occurring once; the ten biggest clones make up 9.2%. The sample originates from a study of blood T cell repertoires in COVID-19. Across the study: Samples taken during acute and convalescent COVID-19 were collected in the United States, Italy and Spain. Sample material is recorded as cDNA or gDNA derived from T cells, B-cell-depleted T cells, or PBMCs.

Clinical histories supplied by participants themselves formed the basis of cohort assignment. Donors in Cohort 3 counted as recovered after two negative PCRs, clearance, or symptom resolution. The germline CDR1 and CDR2 sequences are SEHNR and FQNEAQ (reference sequence). Trimming cost V 4 bases and J 7 bases; bases outside gene matches: 5. The CDR3 has 14 amino acids. V is TRBV7-9 and J is TRBJ2-3, with 10 bases matching TRBD1. Sequenced: PBMCs or T cells enriched from blood (not recorded which). The TCR was taken from a man between 45 and 60 years old who had recovered from COVID-19. The CDR3 DNA reads as TGTGCCAGCAGCTCGACAGGGGGCGGGTATACGCAGTATTTT. Translated, it gives CASSSTGGGYTQYF.